Following are 21 T cell receptor beta chains from one sample sequenced in a study of siplizumab effects on memory and regulatory T cells. The assay was immunoSEQ multiplex PCR, and TCRdb's table has in-frame clones only and misses some. Among some 90,000 clones listed, more than 80% were seen once. Material for sequencing was CD4+ T cells sorted from blood. The receptors stem from a human donor in good health.

This chain uses TRBV12-5 with TRBJ1-3; D unclear. V was trimmed by 0 bases and J by 2 bases, leaving 11 bases between them. CDR1 is LGHNT, CDR2 FRNRAP, per germline. This CDR3 spans 16 amino acids. The CDR3 bases are TGTGCTAGTGGTTTGGTCCCGTTTCCACCTGGAAACACCATATATTTT. It translates to CASGLVPFPPGNTIYF.

The chain links TRBV19 to TRBJ2-7; D is unresolved. The CDR3 runs 13 residues. Deletions cut 5 bases from V and 6 bases from J, with 14 bases between. CDR1 is LNHDA and CDR2 is SQIVND in the germline V gene (reference sequence). CDR3 nucleotides: TGTGCCAGTAGTTCCCCATTGGTATCCGAGCAGTACTTC. Translating gives CASSSPLVSEQYF.

This clone appeared a few times. The chain has TRBV7-3 and TRBJ2-3, with D perhaps matching TRBD2 (6 bases). Trimming shortened V by 2 bases and J by 2 bases, and 11 bases separated the two germline ends. The CDR3 runs to 15 residues. From germline, CDR1 is SGHTA and CDR2 FQGTGA. CDR3 sequence reads: CASSLFSGPTDTQYF. DNA for the CDR3: TGTGCCAGCAGCTTATTTAGCGGCCCCACAGATACGCAGTATTTT.

This clone appeared a single time. Other nucleotide sequences in the sample specify the same CDR3. The chain combines TRBV4-1 with TRBJ2-5, with D unclear. Germline V CDR1 and CDR2: MGHRA, YSYEKL. Trimming removed 4 bases at V and 2 bases at J, with 8 bases between. The CDR3 has 13 amino acids. The CDR3 region has the DNA TGCGCCAGCAGCCGAGGACCACAAGAGACCCAGTACTTC. This codes for CASSRGPQETQYF.

The chain joins TRBV7-9 to TRBJ2-1, with 7 bases fitting TRBD2. Germline V lookup: CDR1 SEHNR, CDR2 FQNEAQ (reference sequence). V dropped 1 base and J dropped 9; count of bases not matched to a gene: 3. CDR3 length: 13 residues. CDR3 in DNA: TGTGCCAGCAGCTTAGGACTAGCAGGTGAGCAGTTCTTC. It encodes CASSLGLAGEQFF.

The chain combines TRBV2 with TRBJ1-4; D gene unclear. CDR1 is SNHLY and CDR2 is FYNNEI in the germline V gene. The V end was cut by 6 bases, the J end by 7 bases, with 12 bases between. The CDR3 is 13 amino acids. The CDR3 spells CASSNTVGEKLFF. CDR3 DNA sequence: TGTGCCAGCAGCAACACAGTGGGTGAAAAACTGTTTTTT.

This clone has only one observation. The CDR3 bases are TGCAGTGCTAGAGATGTGGTCGAGCAGTACTTC. This codes for CSARDVVEQYF. The chain carries TRBV20-1 and TRBJ2-7; no clear D gene. CDR3 length: 11 residues. Germline V gene sequence: CDR1 DFQATT, CDR2 SNEGSKA (reference sequence). With 0 bases removed from V and 6 bases from J, the gap between germline ends came to 6 bases.

This clone occurred once. The chain combines TRBV4-2 with TRBJ2-7; D is possibly TRBD1 (5 bases). Per the germline V gene, CDR1 is LGHNA and CDR2 is YNFKEQ. The germline V and J ends were trimmed by 1 base and 4 bases, with 11 bases remaining between them. This CDR3 contains 14 residues. The CDR3 reads CASSQGGQGYEQYF. The CDR3 coding sequence is TGTGCCAGCAGCCAAGGGGGCCAGGGTTACGAGCAGTACTTC.

The chain links TRBV25-1 to TRBJ1-4, with no clear D. Trimming left V 3 bases short and J 8 bases short, with 7 bases between. This CDR3 contains 12 residues. CDR1 MGHDK and CDR2 SYGVNS come from the germline V gene. The DNA for the CDR3 is TGTGCCAGCAGTGATATGTGGGAAAAACTGTTTTTT. It encodes CASSDMWEKLFF.

This chain links TRBV5-4 with TRBJ2-1; 11 bases are shared with TRBD2. V lost 4 bases to trimming and J lost 3 bases; unmatched junction nucleotides: 3. Germline V gene lookup returns CDR1 SGHNT and CDR2 YYREEE (reference sequence). CDR3 length: 15 amino acids. DNA of the CDR3: TGTGCCAGCAGCCGAACTAGCGGGAGCTACAATGAGCAGTTCTTC. This gives the protein CASSRTSGSYNEQFF.

The J gene is TRBJ2-1, the V gene TRBV5-4; 10 bases agree with TRBD2. Germline CDR1 reads SGHNT; CDR2 reads YYREEE (reference sequence). V lost 1 base, J lost 3 bases, and 1 base stayed unmatched. This CDR3 spans 15 amino acids. The DNA of the CDR3 is TGTGCCAGCAGCTTGTGGACTAGCGGCTACAATGAGCAGTTCTTC. Translated: CASSLWTSGYNEQFF.

The J gene is TRBJ1-1, the V gene TRBV18; the D is unclear. Per germline, CDR1 KGHSH and CDR2 LQKENI. V gave up 3 bases and J gave up 3 bases, with 8 bases separating them. The CDR3 is 13 amino acids. CDR3 in amino acids: CASSPGGDTEAFF. In nucleotides, the CDR3 is TGTGCCAGCTCACCGGGTGGGGACACTGAAGCTTTCTTT.

The CDR3 DNA sequence: TGTGCCATCAGGGGCAGGAGCAATCAGCCCCAGCATTTT. Translation: CAIRGRSNQPQHF. J is TRBJ1-5 and V is TRBV10-3; the D is unclear. V lost 6 bases and J 1 base, leaving 7 bases between the germline ends. The germline CDR1 and CDR2 sequences are ENHRY and SYGVKD. The CDR3 runs 13 residues.

This chain connects TRBV19 to TRBJ1-4; a weak D match, TRBD1 (5 bases). The V end was cut by 5 bases, the J end by 4 bases, with 8 bases between. From germline, CDR1 is LNHDA and CDR2 SQIVND (reference sequence). The CDR3 consists of 13 residues. The CDR3 here is CASSARDNEKLFF. CDR3 bases: TGTGCCAGTAGTGCCAGGGATAATGAAAAACTGTTTTTT. Variable domain in full (rest from reference TRBV19 and TRBJ1-4): DGGITQSPKYLFRKEGQNVTLSCEQNLNHDAMYWYRQDPGQGLRLIYYSQIVNDFQKGDIAEGYSVSREKKESFPLTVTSAQKNPTAFYLCASSARDNEKLFFGSGTQLSVL.

The rearrangement links TRBV6-1 to TRBJ1-5; a possible D gene is TRBD1 (6 bases). The CDR3 length is 14 residues. CDR1 and CDR2 from the germline V gene are MNHNS and SASEGT. Deletions cut 7 bases from V and 4 bases from J, with 14 bases between. CDR3 coding DNA: TGTGCCAGCACCTCAACAGGGCCAAATCAGCCCCAGCATTTT. Its protein is CASTSTGPNQPQHF.

The genes are TRBV7-2 and TRBJ2-2; TRBD2 matches at 10 bases. The CDR3 length is 15 residues. V trimming: 3 bases; J trimming: 7 bases; junction bases outside the gene matches: 5. Germline loops: CDR1 SGHTA, CDR2 FQGNSA. The CDR3 coding sequence is TGTGCCAGCAGCTTTCTAGCGGGAGTGGGCGGGGAGCTGTTTTTT. Translation gives CASSFLAGVGGELFF.

V and J are TRBV6-5 and TRBJ2-7; D possibly corresponds to TRBD2 (6 bases). The CDR3 spans 11 residues. Germline-derived CDR1 and CDR2 are MNHEY and SVGAGI. V shed 8 bases and J shed 6 bases, with 11 bases lying between them. CDR3 residues: CASGGGSEQYF. The CDR3, as DNA: TGTGCCAGCGGGGGAGGCTCCGAGCAGTACTTC.

This clone was counted a single time. This rearrangement joins TRBV27 to TRBJ1-2, with D perhaps matching TRBD1 (5 bases). V dropped 5 bases and J dropped 8 bases, with 24 bases sitting between them. CDR1 MNHEY and CDR2 SMNVEV come from the germline V gene (reference sequence). The CDR3 extends over 16 amino acids. For the CDR3, the DNA is TGTGCCAGCAGTGGTAGGACCGGACGGCCCAGGGAGGGCTACACCTTC. This gives the protein CASSGRTGRPREGYTF.

The rearrangement joins TRBV9 to TRBJ2-7; TRBD2 matches 8 bases. The CDR3 is 14 amino acids. V lost 0 bases to trimming and J lost 1 base; unmatched junction nucleotides: 0. Germline-derived CDR1 and CDR2 are SGDLS and YYNGEE. The CDR3 reads CASSVGLASYEQYF. CDR3 sequence (DNA): TGTGCCAGCAGCGTAGGACTAGCGTCCTACGAGCAGTACTTC.

The V and J genes are TRBV19 and TRBJ1-5; TRBD1 might be the D (5 bases). V shed 5 bases and J shed 5 bases, with 10 bases lying between them. The CDR3 is 13 amino acids. CDR1 is LNHDA, CDR2 SQIVND, per germline (reference sequence). The CDR3 nucleotides are TGTGCCAGTAGTCAGGGCCGGCATCAGCCCCAGCATTTT. Its translation is CASSQGRHQPQHF.

This clone was counted a few times. The chain couples TRBV5-4 to TRBJ2-7; 14 positions agree with TRBD2. V gave up 2 bases and J gave up 1 base; unmatched junction bases: 2. Looked up from germline, CDR1 is SGHNT and CDR2 is YYREEE (reference sequence). The CDR3 runs to 16 residues. CDR3 sequence reads: CASSFGLAGGSYEQYF. For the CDR3, the DNA is TGTGCCAGCAGCTTCGGACTAGCGGGAGGTTCCTACGAGCAGTACTTC. Combining the CDR3 with reference TRBV5-4 and TRBJ2-7 gives the whole variable domain ETGVTQSPTHLIKTRGQQVTLRCSSQSGHNTVSWYQQALGQGPQFIFQYYREEENGRGNFPPRFSGLQFPNYSSELNVNALELDDSALYLCASSFGLAGGSYEQYFGPGTRLTVT.